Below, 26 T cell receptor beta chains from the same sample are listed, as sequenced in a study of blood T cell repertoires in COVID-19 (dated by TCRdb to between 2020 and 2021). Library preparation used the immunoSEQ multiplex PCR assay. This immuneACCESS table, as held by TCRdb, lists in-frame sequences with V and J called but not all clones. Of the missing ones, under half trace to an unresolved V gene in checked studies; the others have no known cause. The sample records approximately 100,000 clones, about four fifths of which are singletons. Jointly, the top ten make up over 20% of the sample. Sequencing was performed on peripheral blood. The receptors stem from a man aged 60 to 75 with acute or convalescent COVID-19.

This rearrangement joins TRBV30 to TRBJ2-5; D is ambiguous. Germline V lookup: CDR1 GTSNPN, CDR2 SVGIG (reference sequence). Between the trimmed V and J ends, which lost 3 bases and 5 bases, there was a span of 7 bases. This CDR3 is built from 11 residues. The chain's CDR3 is CAWSPQETQYF. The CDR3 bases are TGTGCCTGGAGCCCCCAGGAGACCCAGTACTTC.

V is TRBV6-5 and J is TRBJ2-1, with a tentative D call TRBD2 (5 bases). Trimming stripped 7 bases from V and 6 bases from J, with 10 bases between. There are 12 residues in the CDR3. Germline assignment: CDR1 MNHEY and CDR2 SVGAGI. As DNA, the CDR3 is TGTGCCAGCATGCGGGTTCGCAATGAGCAGTTCTTC. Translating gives CASMRVRNEQFF.

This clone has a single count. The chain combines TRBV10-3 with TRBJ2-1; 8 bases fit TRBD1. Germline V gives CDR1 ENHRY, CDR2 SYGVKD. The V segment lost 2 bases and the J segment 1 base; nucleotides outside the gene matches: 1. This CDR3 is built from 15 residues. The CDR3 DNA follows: TGTGCCATCAGTGAGACAGGGGGGTCCTACAATGAGCAGTTCTTC. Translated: CAISETGGSYNEQFF.

The DNA of the CDR3 is TGTGCCAGCAGTTTAGGTCGGGACAGGGCCTACAATGAGCAGTTCTTC. Its translation: CASSLGRDRAYNEQFF. The chain recombines TRBV28 with TRBJ2-1; 9 bases match TRBD1. Germline-derived CDR1 and CDR2 are MDHEN and SYDVKM. After removal of 2 bases from V and 2 bases from J, the junction contained 4 bases not matched to a gene. The CDR3 runs to 16 residues.

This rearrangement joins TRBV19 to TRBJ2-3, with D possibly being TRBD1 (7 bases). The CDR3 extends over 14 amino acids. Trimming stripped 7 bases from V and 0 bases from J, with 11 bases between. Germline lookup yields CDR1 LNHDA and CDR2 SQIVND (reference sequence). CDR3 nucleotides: TGTGCCAGTAAGACAGGGACTAGCACAGATACGCAGTATTTT. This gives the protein CASKTGTSTDTQYF.

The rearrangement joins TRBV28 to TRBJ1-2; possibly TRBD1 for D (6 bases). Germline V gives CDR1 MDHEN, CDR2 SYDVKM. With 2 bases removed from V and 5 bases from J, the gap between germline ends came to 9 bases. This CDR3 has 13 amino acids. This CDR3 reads CASSLTGWYGYTF. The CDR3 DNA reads TGTGCCAGCAGTTTAACAGGGTGGTATGGCTACACCTTC.

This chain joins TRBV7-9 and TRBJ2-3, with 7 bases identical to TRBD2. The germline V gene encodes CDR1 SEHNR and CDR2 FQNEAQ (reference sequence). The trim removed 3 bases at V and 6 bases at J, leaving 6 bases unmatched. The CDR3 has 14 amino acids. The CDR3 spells CASSLGGTADTQYF. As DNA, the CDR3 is TGTGCCAGCAGCTTGGGGGGGACTGCGGATACGCAGTATTTT.

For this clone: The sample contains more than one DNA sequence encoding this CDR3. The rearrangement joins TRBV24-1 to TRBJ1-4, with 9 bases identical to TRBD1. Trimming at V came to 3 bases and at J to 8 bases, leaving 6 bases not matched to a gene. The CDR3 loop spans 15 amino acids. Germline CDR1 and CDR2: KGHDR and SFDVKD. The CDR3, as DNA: TGTGCCACCAGTGATCCACAGGGGGCCGGAGAAAAACTGTTTTTT. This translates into CATSDPQGAGEKLFF.

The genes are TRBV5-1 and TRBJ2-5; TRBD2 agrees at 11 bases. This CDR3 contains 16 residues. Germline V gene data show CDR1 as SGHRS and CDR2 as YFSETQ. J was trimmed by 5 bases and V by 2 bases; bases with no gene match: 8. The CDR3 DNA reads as TGCGCCAGCAGCTTTGGGACTAGCGGAGGGGGGGAGACCCAGTACTTC. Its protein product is CASSFGTSGGGETQYF. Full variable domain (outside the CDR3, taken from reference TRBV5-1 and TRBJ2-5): KAGVTQTPRYLIKTRGQQVTLSCSPISGHRSVSWYQQTPGQGLQFLFEYFSETQRNKGNFPGRFSGRQFSNSRSEMNVSTLELGDSALYLCASSFGTSGGGETQYFGPGTRLLVL.

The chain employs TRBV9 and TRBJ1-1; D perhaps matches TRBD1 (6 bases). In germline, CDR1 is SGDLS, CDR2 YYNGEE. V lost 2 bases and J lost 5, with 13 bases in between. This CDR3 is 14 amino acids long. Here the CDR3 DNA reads TGTGCCAGCAGCGTGGTAGGGCAGGGGACTGAAGCTTTCTTT. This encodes CASSVVGQGTEAFF.

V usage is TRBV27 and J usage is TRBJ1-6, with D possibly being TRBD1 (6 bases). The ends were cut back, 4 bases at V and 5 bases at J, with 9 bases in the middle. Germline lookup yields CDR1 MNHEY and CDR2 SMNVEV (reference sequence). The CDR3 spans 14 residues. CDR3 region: CASSSTGDNSPLHF. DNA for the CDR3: TGTGCCAGCAGTTCGACAGGAGATAATTCACCCCTCCACTTT.

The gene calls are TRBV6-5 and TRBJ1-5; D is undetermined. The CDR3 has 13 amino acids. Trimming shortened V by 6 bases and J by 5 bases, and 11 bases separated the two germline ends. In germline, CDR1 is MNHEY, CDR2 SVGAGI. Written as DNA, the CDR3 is TGTGCCAGCAGCAAGGACGGGGATCAGCCCCAGCATTTT. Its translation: CASSKDGDQPQHF.

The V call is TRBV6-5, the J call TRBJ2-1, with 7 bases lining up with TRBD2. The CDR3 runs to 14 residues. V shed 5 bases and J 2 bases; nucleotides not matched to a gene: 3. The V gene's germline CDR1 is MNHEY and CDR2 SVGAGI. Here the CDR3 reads CASSNGLAYNEQFF. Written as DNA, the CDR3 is TGTGCCAGCAGTAACGGACTAGCCTACAATGAGCAGTTCTTC.

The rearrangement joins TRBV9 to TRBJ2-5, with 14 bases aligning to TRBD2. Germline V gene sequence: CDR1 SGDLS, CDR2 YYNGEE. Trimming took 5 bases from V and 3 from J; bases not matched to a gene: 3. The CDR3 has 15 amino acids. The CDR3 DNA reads TGTGCCAGCAGGGAGGGACTAGCGGGGGAAGAGACCCAGTACTTC. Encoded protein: CASREGLAGEETQYF.

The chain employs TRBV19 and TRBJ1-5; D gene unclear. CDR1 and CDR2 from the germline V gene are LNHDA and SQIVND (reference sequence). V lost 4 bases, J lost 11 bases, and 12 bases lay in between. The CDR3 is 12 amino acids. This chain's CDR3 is CASSTPGGAQHF. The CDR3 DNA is TGTGCCAGTAGTACTCCGGGCGGGGCCCAGCATTTT.

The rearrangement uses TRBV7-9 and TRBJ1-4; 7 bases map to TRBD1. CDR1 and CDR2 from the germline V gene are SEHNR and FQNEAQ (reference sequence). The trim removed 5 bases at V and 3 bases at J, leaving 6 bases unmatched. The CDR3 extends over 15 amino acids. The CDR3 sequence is CASSREGQSNEKLFF. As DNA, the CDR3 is TGTGCCAGCAGCCGAGAGGGACAGTCTAATGAAAAACTGTTTTTT.

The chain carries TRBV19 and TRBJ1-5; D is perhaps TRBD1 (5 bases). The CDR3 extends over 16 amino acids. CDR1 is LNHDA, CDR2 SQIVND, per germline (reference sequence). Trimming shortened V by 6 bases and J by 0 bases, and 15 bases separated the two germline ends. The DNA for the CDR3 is TGTGCCAGTAGAGTAGACAGTGCAACTAGCAATCAGCCCCAGCATTTT. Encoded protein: CASRVDSATSNQPQHF.

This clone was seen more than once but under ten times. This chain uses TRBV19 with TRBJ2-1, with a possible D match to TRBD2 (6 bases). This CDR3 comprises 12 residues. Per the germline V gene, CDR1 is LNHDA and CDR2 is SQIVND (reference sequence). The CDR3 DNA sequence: TGTGGGTGTAGCGGAACTTACAATGAGCAGTTCTTC. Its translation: CGCSGTYNEQFF. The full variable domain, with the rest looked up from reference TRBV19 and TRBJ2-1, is DGGITQSPKYLFRKEGQNVTLSCEQNLNHDAMYWYRQDPGQGLRLIYYSQIVNDFQKGDIAEGYSVSREKKESFPLTVTSAQKNPTAFYLCGCSGTYNEQFFGPGTRLTVL.

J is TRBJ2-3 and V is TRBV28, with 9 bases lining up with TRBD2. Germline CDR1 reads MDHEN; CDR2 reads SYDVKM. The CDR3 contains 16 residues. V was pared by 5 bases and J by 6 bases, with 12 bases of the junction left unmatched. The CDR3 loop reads CASSSSSGSRSDTQYF. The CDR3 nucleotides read TGTGCCAGCAGTAGTAGTAGCGGGAGTCGGAGTGATACGCAGTATTTT.

CDR3 sequence: CASSEDSPRAYGFYEQYV. The CDR3 DNA sequence: TGTGCCAGCAGTGAAGATTCGCCGCGCGCCTACGGGTTCTACGAGCAGTACGTC. This rearrangement joins TRBV6-1 to TRBJ2-7; D gene unclear. There are 18 residues in the CDR3. Germline values: CDR1 MNHNS, CDR2 SASEGT. Deletions cut 1 base from V and 3 bases from J, with 22 bases between.

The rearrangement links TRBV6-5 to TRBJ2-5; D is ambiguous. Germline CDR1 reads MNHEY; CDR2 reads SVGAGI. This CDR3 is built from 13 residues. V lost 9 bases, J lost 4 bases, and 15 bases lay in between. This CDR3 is CASNLLGGETQYF. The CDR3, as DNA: TGTGCCAGTAACCTGCTAGGCGGAGAGACCCAGTACTTC.

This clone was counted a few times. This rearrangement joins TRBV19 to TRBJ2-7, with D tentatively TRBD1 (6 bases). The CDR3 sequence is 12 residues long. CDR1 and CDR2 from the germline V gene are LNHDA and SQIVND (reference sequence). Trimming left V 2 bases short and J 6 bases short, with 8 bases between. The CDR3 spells CASSIQGGEQYF. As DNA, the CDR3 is TGTGCCAGTAGTATACAAGGGGGCGAGCAGTACTTC.

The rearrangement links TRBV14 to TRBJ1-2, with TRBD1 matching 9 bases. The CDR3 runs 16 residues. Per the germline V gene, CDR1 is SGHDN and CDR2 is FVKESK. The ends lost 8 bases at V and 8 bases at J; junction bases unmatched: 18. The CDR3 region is CASPRDRVGHEDGYTF. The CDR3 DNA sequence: TGTGCCAGCCCCAGGGACAGGGTGGGCCATGAGGACGGCTACACCTTC.

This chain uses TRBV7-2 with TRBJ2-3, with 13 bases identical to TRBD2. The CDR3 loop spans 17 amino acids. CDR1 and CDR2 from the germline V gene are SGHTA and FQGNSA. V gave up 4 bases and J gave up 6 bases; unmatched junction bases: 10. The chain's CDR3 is CASSSGTSGVGTDTQYF. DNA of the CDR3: TGTGCCAGCAGCTCGGGGACTAGCGGGGTGGGGACGGATACGCAGTATTTT.

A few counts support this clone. Here the CDR3 reads CASSSEGYYGEQYV. DNA of the CDR3: TGTGCCAGCAGCTCGGAGGGGTATTATGGCGAGCAGTACGTC. The V and J genes are TRBV7-9 and TRBJ2-7; TRBD2 is a possible D gene (6 bases). This CDR3 region has 14 residues. Germline V gives CDR1 SEHNR, CDR2 FQNEAQ (reference sequence). Trimming stripped 4 bases from V and 6 bases from J, with 16 bases between.

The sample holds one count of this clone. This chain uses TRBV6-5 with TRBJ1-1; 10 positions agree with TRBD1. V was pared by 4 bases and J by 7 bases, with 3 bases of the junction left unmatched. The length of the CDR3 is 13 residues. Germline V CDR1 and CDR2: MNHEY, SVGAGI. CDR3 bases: TGTGCCAGCAGTTTTAGGGACAGGGGTGAAGCTTTCTTT. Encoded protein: CASSFRDRGEAFF.